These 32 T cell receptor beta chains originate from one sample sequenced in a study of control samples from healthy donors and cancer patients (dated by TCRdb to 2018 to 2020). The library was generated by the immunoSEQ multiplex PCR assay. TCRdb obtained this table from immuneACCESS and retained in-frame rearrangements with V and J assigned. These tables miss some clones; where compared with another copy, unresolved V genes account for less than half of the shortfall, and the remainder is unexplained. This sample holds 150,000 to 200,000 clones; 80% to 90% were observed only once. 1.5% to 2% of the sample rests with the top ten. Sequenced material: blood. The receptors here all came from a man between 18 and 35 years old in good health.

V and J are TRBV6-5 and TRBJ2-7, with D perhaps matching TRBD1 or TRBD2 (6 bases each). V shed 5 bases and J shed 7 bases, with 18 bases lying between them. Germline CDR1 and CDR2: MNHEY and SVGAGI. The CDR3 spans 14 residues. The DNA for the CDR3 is TGTGCCAGCAGTCCAAGGGGGGTTTCAAGGGAGCAGTACTTC. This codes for CASSPRGVSREQYF.

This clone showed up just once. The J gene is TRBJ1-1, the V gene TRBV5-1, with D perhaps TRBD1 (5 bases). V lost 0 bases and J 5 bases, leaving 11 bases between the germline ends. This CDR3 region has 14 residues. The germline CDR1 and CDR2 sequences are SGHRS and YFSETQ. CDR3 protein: CASSLAGSWTEAFF. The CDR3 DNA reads TGCGCCAGCAGCTTGGCAGGGAGTTGGACTGAAGCTTTCTTT.

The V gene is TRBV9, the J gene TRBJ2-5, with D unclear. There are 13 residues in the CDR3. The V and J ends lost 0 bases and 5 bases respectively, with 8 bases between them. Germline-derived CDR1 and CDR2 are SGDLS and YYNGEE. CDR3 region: CASSVGVGETQYF. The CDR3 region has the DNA TGTGCCAGCAGCGTAGGGGTTGGGGAGACCCAGTACTTC. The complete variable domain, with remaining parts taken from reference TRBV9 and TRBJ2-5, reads DSGVTQTPKHLITATGQRVTLRCSPRSGDLSVYWYQQSLDQGLQFLIQYYNGEERAKGNILERFSAQQFPDLHSELNLSSLELGDSALYFCASSVGVGETQYFGPGTRLLVL.

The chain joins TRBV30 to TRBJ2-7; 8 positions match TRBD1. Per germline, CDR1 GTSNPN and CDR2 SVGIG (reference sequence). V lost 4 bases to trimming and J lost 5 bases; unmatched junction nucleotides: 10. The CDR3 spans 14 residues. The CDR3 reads CAWIPYDRGNEQYF. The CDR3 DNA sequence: TGTGCCTGGATCCCATACGACAGGGGCAACGAGCAGTACTTC.

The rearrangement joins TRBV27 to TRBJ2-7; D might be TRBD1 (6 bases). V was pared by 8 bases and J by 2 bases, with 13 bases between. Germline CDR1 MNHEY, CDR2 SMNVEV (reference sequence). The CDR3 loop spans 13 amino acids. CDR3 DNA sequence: TGTGCCAGCGGCCGCAGGGGTACCTACGAGCAGTACTTC. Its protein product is CASGRRGTYEQYF.

The CDR3 sequence is CAISGTERYTF. The CDR3 nucleotides read TGTGCCATATCCGGGACAGAACGCTACACCTTC. J is TRBJ1-2 and V is TRBV28, with 7 nucleotides matching TRBD1. There are 11 residues in the CDR3. Germline loops: CDR1 MDHEN, CDR2 SYDVKM. V gave up 10 bases and J gave up 9 bases; unmatched junction bases: 8.

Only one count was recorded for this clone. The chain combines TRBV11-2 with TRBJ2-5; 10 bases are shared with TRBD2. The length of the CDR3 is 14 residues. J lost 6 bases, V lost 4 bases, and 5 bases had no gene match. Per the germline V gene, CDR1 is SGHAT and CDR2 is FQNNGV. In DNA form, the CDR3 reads TGTGCCAGCAGCTCAGCGGGGGGGCCGAAGACCCAGTACTTC. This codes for CASSSAGGPKTQYF.

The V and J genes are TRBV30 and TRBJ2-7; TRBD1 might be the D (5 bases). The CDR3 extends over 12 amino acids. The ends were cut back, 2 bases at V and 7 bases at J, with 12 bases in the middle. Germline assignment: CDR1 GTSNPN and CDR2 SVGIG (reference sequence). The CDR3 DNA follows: TGTGCCTGGAGTAGGGGCCCTACGGAGCAGTACTTC. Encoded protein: CAWSRGPTEQYF. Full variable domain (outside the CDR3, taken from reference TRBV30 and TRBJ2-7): SQTIHQWPATLVQPVGSPLSLECTVEGTSNPNLYWYRQAAGRGLQLLFYSVGIGQISSEVPQNLSASRPQDRQFILSSKKLLLSDSGFYLCAWSRGPTEQYFGPGTRLTVT.

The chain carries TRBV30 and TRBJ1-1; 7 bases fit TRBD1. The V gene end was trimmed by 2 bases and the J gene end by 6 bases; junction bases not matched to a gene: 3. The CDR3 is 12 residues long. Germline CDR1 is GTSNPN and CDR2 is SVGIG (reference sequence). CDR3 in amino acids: CAWSPGTAEAFF. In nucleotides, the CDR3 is TGTGCCTGGAGTCCCGGGACAGCTGAAGCTTTCTTT. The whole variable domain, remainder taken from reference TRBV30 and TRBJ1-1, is SQTIHQWPATLVQPVGSPLSLECTVEGTSNPNLYWYRQAAGRGLQLLFYSVGIGQISSEVPQNLSASRPQDRQFILSSKKLLLSDSGFYLCAWSPGTAEAFFGQGTRLTVV.

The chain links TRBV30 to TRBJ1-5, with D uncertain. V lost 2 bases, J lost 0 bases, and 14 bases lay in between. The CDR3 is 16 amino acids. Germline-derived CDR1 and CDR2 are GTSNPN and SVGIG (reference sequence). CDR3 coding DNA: TGTGCCTGGAGTCGGTCCAGAACTCGTAGCAATCAGCCCCAGCATTTT. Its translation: CAWSRSRTRSNQPQHF.

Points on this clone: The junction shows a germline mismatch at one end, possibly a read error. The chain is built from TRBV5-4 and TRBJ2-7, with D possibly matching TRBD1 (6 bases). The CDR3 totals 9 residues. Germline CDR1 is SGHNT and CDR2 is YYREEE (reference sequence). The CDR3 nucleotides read TGTGCCAGCAGCCGAACAGGGTTCTTC. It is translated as CASSRTGFF.

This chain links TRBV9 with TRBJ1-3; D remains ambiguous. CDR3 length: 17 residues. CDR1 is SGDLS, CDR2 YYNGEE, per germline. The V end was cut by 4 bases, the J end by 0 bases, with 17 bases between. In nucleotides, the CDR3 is TGTGCCAGCAGCAGCCGTCCCGTGGACGGCTCTGGAAACACCATATATTTT. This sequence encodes CASSSRPVDGSGNTIYF.

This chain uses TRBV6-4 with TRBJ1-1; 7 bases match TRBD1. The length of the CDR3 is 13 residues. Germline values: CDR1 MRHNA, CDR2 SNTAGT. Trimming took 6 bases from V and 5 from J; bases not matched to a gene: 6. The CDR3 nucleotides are TGTGCCAGCAGCGAAAAACAGGGGACTGAAGCTTTCTTT. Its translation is CASSEKQGTEAFF.

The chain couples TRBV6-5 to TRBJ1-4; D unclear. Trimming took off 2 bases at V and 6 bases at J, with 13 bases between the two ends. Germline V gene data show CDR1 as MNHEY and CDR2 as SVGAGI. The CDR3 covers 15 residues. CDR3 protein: CASSYSGARDEKLFF. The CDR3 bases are TGTGCCAGCAGTTACAGTGGTGCGAGGGATGAAAAACTGTTTTTT.

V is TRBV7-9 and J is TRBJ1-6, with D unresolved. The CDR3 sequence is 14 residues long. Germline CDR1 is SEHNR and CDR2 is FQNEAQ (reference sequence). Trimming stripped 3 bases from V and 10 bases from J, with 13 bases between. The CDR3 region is CASSFFGTGSPLHF. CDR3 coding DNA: TGTGCCAGCAGCTTTTTTGGTACGGGATCACCCCTCCACTTT.

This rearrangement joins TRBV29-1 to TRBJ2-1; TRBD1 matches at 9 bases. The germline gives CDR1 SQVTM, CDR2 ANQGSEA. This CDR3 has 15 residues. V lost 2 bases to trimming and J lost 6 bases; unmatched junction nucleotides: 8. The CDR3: CSVESPGQGVNEQFF. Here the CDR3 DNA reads TGCAGCGTTGAAAGCCCGGGACAGGGAGTCAATGAGCAGTTCTTC.

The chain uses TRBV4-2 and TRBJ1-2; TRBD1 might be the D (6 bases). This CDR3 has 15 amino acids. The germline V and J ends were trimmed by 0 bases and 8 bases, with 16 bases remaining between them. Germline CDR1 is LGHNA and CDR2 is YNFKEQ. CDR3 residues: CASSQDRIQGRGYTF. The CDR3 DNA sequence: TGTGCCAGCAGCCAAGATCGTATACAGGGTAGGGGCTACACCTTC.

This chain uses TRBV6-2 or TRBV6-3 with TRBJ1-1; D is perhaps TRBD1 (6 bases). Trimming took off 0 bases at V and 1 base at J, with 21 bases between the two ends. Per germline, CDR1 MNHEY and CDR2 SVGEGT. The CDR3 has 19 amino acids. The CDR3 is CASSYSRRGISGQNTEAFF. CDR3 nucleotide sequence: TGTGCCAGCAGTTACTCGAGAAGGGGGATTTCAGGGCAGAACACTGAAGCTTTCTTT.

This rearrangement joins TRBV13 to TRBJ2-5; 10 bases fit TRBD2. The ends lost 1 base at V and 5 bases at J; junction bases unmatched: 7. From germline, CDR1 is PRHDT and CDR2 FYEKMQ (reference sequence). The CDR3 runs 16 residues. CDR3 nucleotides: TGTGCCAGCAGCTTAGTAGCGGGGGGCTACGGGGAGACCCAGTACTTC. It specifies CASSLVAGGYGETQYF.

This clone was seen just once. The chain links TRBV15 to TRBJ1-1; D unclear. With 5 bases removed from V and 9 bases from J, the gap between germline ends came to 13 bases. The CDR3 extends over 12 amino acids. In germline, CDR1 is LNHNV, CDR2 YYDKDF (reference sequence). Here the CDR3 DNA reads TGTGCCACCAGCCCCCTCCCCGACAAAGCTTTCTTT. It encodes CATSPLPDKAFF.

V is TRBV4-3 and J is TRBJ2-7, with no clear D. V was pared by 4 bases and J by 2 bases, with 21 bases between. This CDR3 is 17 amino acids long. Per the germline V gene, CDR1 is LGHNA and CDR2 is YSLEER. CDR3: CASSPTMMRHLPYEQYF. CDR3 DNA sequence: TGCGCCAGCAGCCCCACAATGATGCGACACCTTCCCTACGAGCAGTACTTC.

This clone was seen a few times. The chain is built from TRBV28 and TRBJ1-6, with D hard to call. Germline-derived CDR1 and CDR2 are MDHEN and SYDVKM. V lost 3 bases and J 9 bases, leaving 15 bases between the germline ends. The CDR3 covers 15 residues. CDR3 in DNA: TGTGCCAGCAGTTTCCAGGCCGGAGGAGGTTCACCCCTCCACTTT. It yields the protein CASSFQAGGGSPLHF. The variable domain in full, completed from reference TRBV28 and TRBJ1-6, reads DVKVTQSSRYLVKRTGEKVFLECVQDMDHENMFWYRQDPGLGLRLIYFSYDVKMKEKGDIPEGYSVSREKKERFSLILESASTNQTSMYLCASSFQAGGGSPLHFGNGTRLTVT.

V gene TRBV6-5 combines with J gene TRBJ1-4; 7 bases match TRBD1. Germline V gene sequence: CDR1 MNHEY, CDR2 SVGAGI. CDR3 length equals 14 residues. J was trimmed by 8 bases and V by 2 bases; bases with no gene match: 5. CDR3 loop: CASSYTTGVEKLFF. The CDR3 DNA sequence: TGTGCCAGCAGTTACACTACAGGGGTAGAAAAACTGTTTTTT.

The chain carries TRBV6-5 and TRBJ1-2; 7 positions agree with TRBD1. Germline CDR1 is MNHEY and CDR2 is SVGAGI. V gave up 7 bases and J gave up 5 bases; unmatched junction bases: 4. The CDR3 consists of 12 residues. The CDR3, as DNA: TGTGCCAGCACGACAGGGTTATATGGCTACACCTTC. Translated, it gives CASTTGLYGYTF.

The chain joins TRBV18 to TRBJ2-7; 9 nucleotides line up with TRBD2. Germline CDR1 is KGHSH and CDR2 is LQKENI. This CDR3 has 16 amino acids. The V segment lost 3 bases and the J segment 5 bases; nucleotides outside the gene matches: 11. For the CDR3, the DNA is TGTGCCAGCTCACCTGCTTGGGGGACTAGCCAGGACGAGCAGTACTTC. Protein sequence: CASSPAWGTSQDEQYF.

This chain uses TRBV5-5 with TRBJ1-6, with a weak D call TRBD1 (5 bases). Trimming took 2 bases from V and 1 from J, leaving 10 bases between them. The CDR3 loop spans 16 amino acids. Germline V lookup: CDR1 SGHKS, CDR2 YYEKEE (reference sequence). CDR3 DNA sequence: TGTGCCAGCAGCTTACGGGGACCTTCCTATAATTCACCCCTCCACTTT. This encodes CASSLRGPSYNSPLHF.

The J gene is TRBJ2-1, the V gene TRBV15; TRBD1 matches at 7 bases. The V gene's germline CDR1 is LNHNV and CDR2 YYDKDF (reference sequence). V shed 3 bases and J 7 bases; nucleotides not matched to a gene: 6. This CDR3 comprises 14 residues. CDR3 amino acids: CATSRNKQGNEQFF. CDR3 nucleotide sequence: TGTGCCACCAGCAGGAACAAACAGGGGAATGAGCAGTTCTTC.

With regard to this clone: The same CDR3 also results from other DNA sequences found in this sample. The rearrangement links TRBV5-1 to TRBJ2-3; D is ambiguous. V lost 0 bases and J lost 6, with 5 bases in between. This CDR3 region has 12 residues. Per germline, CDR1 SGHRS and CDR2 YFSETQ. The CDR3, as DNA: TGCGCCAGCAGCTTGGTCGGCGATACGCAGTATTTT. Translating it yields CASSLVGDTQYF.

This CDR3 reads CASTGTSYEQYF. CDR3 coding DNA: TGTGCCAGCACCGGAACCTCCTACGAGCAGTACTTC. V usage is TRBV6-5 and J usage is TRBJ2-7; D not resolved. V was pared by 7 bases and J by 0 bases, with 7 bases between. The CDR3 totals 12 residues. Germline loops: CDR1 MNHEY, CDR2 SVGAGI.

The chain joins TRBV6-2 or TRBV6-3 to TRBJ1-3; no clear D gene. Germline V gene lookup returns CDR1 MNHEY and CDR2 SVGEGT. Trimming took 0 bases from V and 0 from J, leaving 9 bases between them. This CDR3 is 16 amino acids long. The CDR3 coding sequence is TGTGCCAGCAGTTACTCGACGCAGAGCTCTGGAAACACCATATATTTT. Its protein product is CASSYSTQSSGNTIYF.

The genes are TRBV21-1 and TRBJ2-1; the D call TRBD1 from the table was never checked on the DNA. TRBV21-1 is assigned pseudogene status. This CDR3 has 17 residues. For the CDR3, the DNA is TGTGCCAGCAGCAACTGGGGCCGGGACAGGGAGTACAATGAGCAGTTCTTC. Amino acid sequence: CASSNWGRDREYNEQFF.

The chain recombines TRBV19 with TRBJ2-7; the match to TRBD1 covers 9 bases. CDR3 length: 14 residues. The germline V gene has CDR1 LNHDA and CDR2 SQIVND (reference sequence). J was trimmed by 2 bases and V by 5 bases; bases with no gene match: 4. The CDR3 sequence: CASSPGTGPYEQYF. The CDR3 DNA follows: TGTGCCAGTAGTCCCGGGACAGGGCCCTACGAGCAGTACTTC. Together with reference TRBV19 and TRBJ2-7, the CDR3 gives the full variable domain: DGGITQSPKYLFRKEGQNVTLSCEQNLNHDAMYWYRQDPGQGLRLIYYSQIVNDFQKGDIAEGYSVSREKKESFPLTVTSAQKNPTAFYLCASSPGTGPYEQYFGPGTRLTVT.